This entry describes one T cell receptor beta chain. Its specificity is unknown. An end of the junction differs from the germline gene, which may be a read error. Every sample yielded at least 6.5 million isolated PBMCs. CDR3 length: 15 amino acids. CDR1 is MGHRA, CDR2 YSYEKL, per germline. This entry is derived from a study of blood T cells in healthy people across ages. Study-wide points: Higher diversity, along with more naive CD4+ cells, distinguished long-lived donors from aged donors.

Then a second PCR, running roughly 7 to 11 cycles, was carried out with a sample-barcoded 5' primer and a J-beta primer mix. TCRdb reanalysed the 5' RACE reads using MiXCR and keeps one entry per CDR3 protein. The table lists a few hundred thousand distinct CDR3 sequences, 27% of them singletons. Sequencing was performed on blood. This clonotype was obtained from a woman between 65 and 79 years old in good health. This chain uses TRBV4-1 with TRBJ2-7, with 10 bases lining up with TRBD2. The CDR3 sequence: CAGSREGLASYEQYF. CDR3 bases: TGCGCCGGCAGCCGAGAGGGACTAGCGAGCTACGAGCAGTACTTC.